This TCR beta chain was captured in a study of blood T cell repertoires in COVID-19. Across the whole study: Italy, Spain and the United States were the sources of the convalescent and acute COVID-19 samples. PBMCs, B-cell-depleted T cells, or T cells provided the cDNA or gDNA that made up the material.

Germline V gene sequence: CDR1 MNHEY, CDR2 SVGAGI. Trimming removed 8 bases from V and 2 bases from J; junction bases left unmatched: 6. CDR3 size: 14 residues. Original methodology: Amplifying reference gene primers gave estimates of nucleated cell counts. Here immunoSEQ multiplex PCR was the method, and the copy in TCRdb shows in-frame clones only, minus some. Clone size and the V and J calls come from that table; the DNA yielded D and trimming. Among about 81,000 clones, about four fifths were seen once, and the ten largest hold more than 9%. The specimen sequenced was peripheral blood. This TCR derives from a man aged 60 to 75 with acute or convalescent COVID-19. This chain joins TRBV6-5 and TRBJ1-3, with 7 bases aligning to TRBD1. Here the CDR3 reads CASGGGIAGNTIYF. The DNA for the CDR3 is TGTGCCAGCGGAGGGGGCATCGCTGGAAACACCATATATTTT.